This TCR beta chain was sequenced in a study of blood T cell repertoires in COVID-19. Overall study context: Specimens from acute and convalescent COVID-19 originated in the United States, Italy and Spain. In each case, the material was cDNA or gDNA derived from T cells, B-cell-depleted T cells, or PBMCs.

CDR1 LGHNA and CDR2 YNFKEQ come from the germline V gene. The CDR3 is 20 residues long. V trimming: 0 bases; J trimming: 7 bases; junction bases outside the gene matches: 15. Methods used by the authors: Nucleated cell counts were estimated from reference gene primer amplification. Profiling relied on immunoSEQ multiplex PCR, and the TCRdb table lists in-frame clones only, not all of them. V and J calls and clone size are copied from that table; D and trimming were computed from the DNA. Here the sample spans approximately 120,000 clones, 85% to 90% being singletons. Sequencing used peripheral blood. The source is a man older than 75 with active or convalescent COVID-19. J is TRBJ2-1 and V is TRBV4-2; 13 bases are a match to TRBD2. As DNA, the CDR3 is TGTGCCAGCAGCCAAGATCGTACTAGCGGGAGGGCCAGTGTAACAAATGAGCAGTTCTTC. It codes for CASSQDRTSGRASVTNEQFF.